Listed below are T cell receptor beta chains from one sample, sequenced in a study of shared clonotypes between healthy human individuals. TCRdb keeps only in-frame clones here, not all; method: immunoSEQ multiplex PCR. This sample has roughly 1.4 million clones, with 97% to 99% found just once. Sequencing used naive CD4+ T cells sorted from blood. All receptors come from a man aged 25 to 40 in good health. The CDR3 runs from the conserved cysteine through the conserved F or W. The D gene is left open where the match is weak. Only part of the rows carry a size: once, few, many, or a class if the clone is expanded.

V,J,size,D,DNA,CDR3
TRBV2,TRBJ2-5,NA,NA,TGTGCCAGCAGCGCAGGGGTCAACCAAGAGACCCAGTACTTC,CASSAGVNQETQYF
TRBV6-5,TRBJ1-5,NA,TRBD1,TGTGCCAGTCGGAGGGGGCGGTTATCAGCCCAGCATTTT,CASRRGRLSAQHF
TRBV27,TRBJ2-1,NA,TRBD2,TGTGCCAGCAGTTTACGGGGGGGACACCAGATCGACAATGAGCAGTTCTTC,CASSLRGGHQIDNEQFF
TRBV5-1,TRBJ2-1,NA,TRBD1,TGCGCCAGCAGCGTAGGACAGGGAAACAATGAGCAGTTCTTC,CASSVGQGNNEQFF
TRBV11-1,TRBJ2-1,once,TRBD2,TGTGCCAGCAGCTCAATGGTGATGGGACTAGCGGGAGGGCCAAGGTTGAAGTTCTTC,CASSSMVMGLAGGPRLKFF
TRBV30,TRBJ1-4,NA,TRBD1,TGTGCCTGGAGTGTAAATTCCGGGACAGGCGAAAAACTGTTTTTT,CAWSVNSGTGEKLFF
TRBV11-2,TRBJ1-3,NA,TRBD1,TGTGCCAGCAGGTTGACAGGGGGCTTTGGAAACACCATATATTTT,CASRLTGGFGNTIYF
TRBV15,TRBJ2-7,NA,NA,TGTGCCACCAGCAGAGTAAACCCGTCTCCTACCTACGAGCAGTACTTC,CATSRVNPSPTYEQYF
TRBV11-2,TRBJ2-1,NA,TRBD1,TGTGCCAGCAGCTATAACCCGTCCCGGGACAGCTCCTACAATGAGCAGTTCTTC,CASSYNPSRDSSYNEQFF
TRBV6-6,TRBJ2-3,NA,NA,TGTGCCAGCAGTTACCGTCGGTCGGGGGCAGATACGCAGTATTTT,CASSYRRSGADTQYF
TRBV10-2,TRBJ2-3,NA,NA,TGCGCCAGCAGTGCCCCGGCAGGGTCCACAGATACGCAGTATTTT,CASSAPAGSTDTQYF
TRBV29-1,TRBJ1-3,NA,NA,TGCAGCGGGTACTGGGGGGGCTCTGGAAACACCATATATTTT,CSGYWGGSGNTIYF
TRBV5-4,TRBJ2-5,NA,TRBD1,TGTGCCAGCAGCTCCCAGGGGGCGAATCTCCAGACCCAGTACTTC,CASSSQGANLQTQYF
TRBV7-2,TRBJ2-2,NA,TRBD2,TGTGCCAGCAGCAGGACTAGCGGGAAAAACACCGGGGAGCTGTTTTTT,CASSRTSGKNTGELFF
TRBV5-5,TRBJ1-5,NA,TRBD1,TGTGCCAGCAGCTTGGGGGGGACAGGGGATCAGCCCCAGCATTTT,CASSLGGTGDQPQHF
TRBV19,TRBJ1-3,NA,NA,TGTGCCAGTATCAGCAATGGAAACACCATATATTTT,CASISNGNTIYF
TRBV5-1,TRBJ2-7,NA,NA,TGCGCCAGCAGAGAAATTATTGGACAGTCCTACGAGCAGTACTTC,CASREIIGQSYEQYF
TRBV10-3,TRBJ1-1,NA,NA,TGTGCCATCAGTTCGACGGGGAAGATGAACACTGAAGCTTTCTTT,CAISSTGKMNTEAFF
TRBV9,TRBJ2-3,NA,TRBD2,TGTGCCAGCAGCCCAGGGTGGACTAGCTGGACAGATACGCAGTATTTT,CASSPGWTSWTDTQYF
TRBV7-9,TRBJ2-2,NA,NA,TGTGCCAGCAGCTTGGATTGGACCGGGGAGCTGTTTTTT,CASSLDWTGELFF
TRBV5-4,TRBJ2-5,NA,NA,TGTGCCAGCAGCTTGGGAGGGTTCCAAGAGACCCAGTACTTC,CASSLGGFQETQYF
TRBV4-2,TRBJ2-1,once,TRBD2,TGTGCCAGCAGCCAAGATGGAAATAGCGGGAGTACGGCTGAGCAGTTCTTC,CASSQDGNSGSTAEQFF
TRBV11-2,TRBJ1-5,NA,NA,TGTGCCAGCAGCTTAGATCTTACACCTGGTAGCAATCAGCCCCAGCATTTT,CASSLDLTPGSNQPQHF
TRBV6-5,TRBJ1-4,NA,TRBD1,TGTGCCAGCAGACCCCCAGGGGGCGCGGGTGAAAAACTGTTTTTT,CASRPPGGAGEKLFF
TRBV4-1,TRBJ2-1,NA,TRBD2,TGCGCCAGCAGCCAAGCTGGGAGCGGGAGACGCGATGAGCAGTTCTTC,CASSQAGSGRRDEQFF
TRBV15,TRBJ2-1,NA,TRBD2,TGTGCCACCAGCAGAGGGTCTAGCGGGAGGACAAAGTACAATGAGCAGTTCTTC,CATSRGSSGRTKYNEQFF
TRBV6-1,TRBJ2-7,once,TRBD2,TGTGCCAGCAGTGAAGGAAGCGGGAGAGGGTACGAGCAGTACTTC,CASSEGSGRGYEQYF
TRBV5-1,TRBJ1-3,NA,TRBD1,TGCGCCAGCGCGACAGGACAGGGGGGAAACACCATATATTTT,CASATGQGGNTIYF
TRBV18,TRBJ2-1,NA,NA,TGTGCCAGCTCACCAACGGGAGCCACCTACAATGAGCAGTTCTTC,CASSPTGATYNEQFF
TRBV28,TRBJ2-2,NA,NA,TGTGCCAGCAGTTATTTTAACGGAGGAGGCACCGGGGAGCTGTTTTTT,CASSYFNGGGTGELFF
TRBV11-2,TRBJ2-7,few,NA,TGTGCCAGCAGCTTAGGGATCTACGAGCAGTACTTC,CASSLGIYEQYF
TRBV5-1,TRBJ1-1,NA,NA,TGCGCCAGCACCTTGGAAGGGTGGAACACTGAAGCTTTCTTT,CASTLEGWNTEAFF
TRBV27,TRBJ2-3,NA,NA,TGTGCCAGCAGTTTGGCTACTGGTTACACAGATACGCAGTATTTT,CASSLATGYTDTQYF
TRBV7-8,TRBJ2-7,NA,TRBD2,TGTGCCAGCAGCCCACAGACTAGCGGATCCACCTACGAGCAGTACTTC,CASSPQTSGSTYEQYF
TRBV4-3,TRBJ2-2,NA,NA,TGCGCCAGCAGCCACCCAGGACAGCAAGAGAAGAACACCGGGGAGCTGTTTTTT,CASSHPGQQEKNTGELFF
TRBV11-2,TRBJ2-2,once,TRBD2,TGTGCCAGCAGCATTAGCGGGAGCTGGACCGGGGAGCTGTTTTTT,CASSISGSWTGELFF
TRBV29-1,TRBJ1-2,NA,NA,TGCAGCGTTGCGGTCAAGAACTATGGCTACACCTTC,CSVAVKNYGYTF
TRBV5-1,TRBJ1-3,NA,NA,TGCGCCAGCAGCTTGGTAGGGCCGAGCTCTGGAAACACCATATATTTT,CASSLVGPSSGNTIYF
TRBV19,TRBJ1-5,NA,TRBD1,TGTGCCAGTAGTATACGGGCCAGGGGGGCGGGAAGCAATCAGCCCCAGCATTTT,CASSIRARGAGSNQPQHF
TRBV4-1,TRBJ2-3,NA,TRBD2,TGCGCCAGCAGCCAAGATCTGAAGGTAGCGGGAATTCCGGAAGATACGCAGTATTTT,CASSQDLKVAGIPEDTQYF
TRBV18,TRBJ2-1,NA,TRBD2,TGTGCCAGCTCACTCCTCCCAGGGACTAGCGGGAGGGACTCCTACAATGAGCAGTTCTTC,CASSLLPGTSGRDSYNEQFF
TRBV25-1,TRBJ1-2,NA,NA,TGTGCCAGCAGTGCGACGGGACGAACAAGGGGAGGCTACACCTTC,CASSATGRTRGGYTF
TRBV5-1,TRBJ2-1,NA,TRBD2,TGCGCCAGCAGCTTTGGACTAGCCACAACCTACAATGAGCAGTTCTTC,CASSFGLATTYNEQFF
TRBV27,TRBJ2-7,once,TRBD2,TGTGCCAGCAGTCCCGGGACTATCACCTACGAGCAGTACTTC,CASSPGTITYEQYF
TRBV29-1,TRBJ2-1,NA,NA,TGCAGCGTTGAAGATCTGGGATGGCAGTTCTTC,CSVEDLGWQFF
TRBV19,TRBJ2-2,NA,NA,TGTGCCAGTAGTATGGTGGCAGGCTTGTCCGGGGAGCTGTTTTTT,CASSMVAGLSGELFF
TRBV18,TRBJ2-5,once,NA,TGTGCCAGCTCACCTCCCCCGGTGGGGGCAGAGACCCAGTACTTC,CASSPPPVGAETQYF
TRBV9,TRBJ2-1,NA,TRBD2,TGTGCCAGCAGTGAAATAGCGGGAGCACATGAGCAGTTCTTC,CASSEIAGAHEQFF
TRBV4-1,TRBJ1-2,NA,NA,TGCGCCAGCAGCCAAAGATCCGTACAGGGCGCCTATGGCTACACCTTC,CASSQRSVQGAYGYTF
TRBV5-5,TRBJ2-5,once,TRBD1,TGTGCCAGCAGCCCGGGACAGCTACAAGAGACCCAGTACTTC,CASSPGQLQETQYF
TRBV5-1,TRBJ1-1,NA,NA,TGCGCCAGCAGCCCCCTGGGGGGGGTGAACACTGAAGCTTTCTTT,CASSPLGGVNTEAFF